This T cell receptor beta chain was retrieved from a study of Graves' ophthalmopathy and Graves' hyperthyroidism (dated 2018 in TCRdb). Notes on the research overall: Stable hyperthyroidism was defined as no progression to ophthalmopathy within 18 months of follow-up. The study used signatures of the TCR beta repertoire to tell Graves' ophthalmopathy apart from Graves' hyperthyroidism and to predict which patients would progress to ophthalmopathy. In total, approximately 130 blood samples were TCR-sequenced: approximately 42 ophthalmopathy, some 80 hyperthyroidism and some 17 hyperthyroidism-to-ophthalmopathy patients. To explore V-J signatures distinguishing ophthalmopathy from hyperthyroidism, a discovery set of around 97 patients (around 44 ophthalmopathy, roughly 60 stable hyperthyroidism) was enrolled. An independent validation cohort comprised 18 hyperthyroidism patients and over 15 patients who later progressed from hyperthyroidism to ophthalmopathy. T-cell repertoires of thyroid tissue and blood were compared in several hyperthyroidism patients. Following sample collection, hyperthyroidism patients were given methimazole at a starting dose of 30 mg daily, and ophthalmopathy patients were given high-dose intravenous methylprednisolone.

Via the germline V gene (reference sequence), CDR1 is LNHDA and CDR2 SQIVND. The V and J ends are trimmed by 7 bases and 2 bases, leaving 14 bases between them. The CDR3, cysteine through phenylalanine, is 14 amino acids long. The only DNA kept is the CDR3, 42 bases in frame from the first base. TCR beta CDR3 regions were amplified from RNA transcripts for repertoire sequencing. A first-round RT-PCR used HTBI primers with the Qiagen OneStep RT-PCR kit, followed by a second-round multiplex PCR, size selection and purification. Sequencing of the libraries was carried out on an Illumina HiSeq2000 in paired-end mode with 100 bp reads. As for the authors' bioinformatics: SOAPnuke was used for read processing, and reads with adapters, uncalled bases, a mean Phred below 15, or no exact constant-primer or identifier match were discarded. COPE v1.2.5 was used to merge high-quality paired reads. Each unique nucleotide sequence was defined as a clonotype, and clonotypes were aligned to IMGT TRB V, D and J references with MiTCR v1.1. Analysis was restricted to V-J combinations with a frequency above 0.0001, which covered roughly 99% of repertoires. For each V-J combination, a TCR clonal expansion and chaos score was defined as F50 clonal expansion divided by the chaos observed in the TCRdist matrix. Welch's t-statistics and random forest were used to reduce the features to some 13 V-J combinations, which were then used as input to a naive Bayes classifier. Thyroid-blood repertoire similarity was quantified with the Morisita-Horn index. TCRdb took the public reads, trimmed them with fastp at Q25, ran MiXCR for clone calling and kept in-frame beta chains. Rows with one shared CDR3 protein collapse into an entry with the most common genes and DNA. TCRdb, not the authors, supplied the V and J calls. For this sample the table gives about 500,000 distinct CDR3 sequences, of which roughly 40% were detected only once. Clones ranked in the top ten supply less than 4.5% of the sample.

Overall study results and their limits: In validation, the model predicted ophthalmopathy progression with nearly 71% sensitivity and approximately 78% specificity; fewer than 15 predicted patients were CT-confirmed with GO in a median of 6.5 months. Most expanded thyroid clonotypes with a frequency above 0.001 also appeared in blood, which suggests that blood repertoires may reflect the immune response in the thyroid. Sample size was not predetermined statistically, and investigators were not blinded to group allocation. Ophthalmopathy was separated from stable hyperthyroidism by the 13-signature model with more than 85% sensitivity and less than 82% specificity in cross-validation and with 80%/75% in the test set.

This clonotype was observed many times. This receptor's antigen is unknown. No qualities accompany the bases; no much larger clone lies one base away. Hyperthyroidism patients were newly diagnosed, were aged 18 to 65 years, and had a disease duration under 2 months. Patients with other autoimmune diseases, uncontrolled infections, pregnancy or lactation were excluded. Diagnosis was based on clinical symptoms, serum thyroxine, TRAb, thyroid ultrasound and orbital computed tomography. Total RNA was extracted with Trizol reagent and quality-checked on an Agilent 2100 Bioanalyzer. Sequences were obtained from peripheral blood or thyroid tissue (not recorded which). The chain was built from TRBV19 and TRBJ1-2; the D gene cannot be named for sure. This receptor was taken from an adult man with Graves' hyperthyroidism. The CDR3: CASTKLELNYGYTF. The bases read TGTGCCAGTACCAAATTGGAGTTAAACTATGGCTACACCTTC.